Listed below are T cell receptor beta chains from one sample, sequenced in a study of beta chain features in type 1 diabetes. The repertoire was sequenced with immunoSEQ multiplex PCR; TCRdb's copy has only in-frame clones and lacks some. Among more than 140,000 clones, roughly 9.3% were seen once, and the ten largest hold 0.55% to 0.75%. Sequenced input: central memory CD4+ T cells from blood. The receptor source for this set is a woman between 35 and 50 years old in good health. Each CDR3 is given without its conserved first and last residue. The size of a clone is reported for some rows only, either as once, few or many, or as a class for expanded clones.

size,V,CDR3
many,TRBV28,ASSTGQGNTEAF
.,TRBV5-1,ASSSGTPGGNEQF
.,TRBV6-1,ASSPTGLGYEQY
many,TRBV5-1,ASSLIGQQETQY
.,TRBV5-1,ASSLQGSQETQY
few,TRBV19,ASSIQGDTQY
.,TRBV5-6,ASSLVGLATRNEQF
many,TRBV25-1,ASNGQGWAEAF
.,TRBV19,ASSNRGLGTPLH
.,TRBV7-7,ASSTTTGGIQY
.,TRBV5-8,ASSLPGYEGSDYGYT
few,TRBV10-3,AIRSTGWTEAF
few,TRBV5-4,ASSSKGAFYGYT
.,TRBV7-2,ASSSPSGGASPQY
few,TRBV5-6,ASSLLGQNNEQF
.,TRBV5-4,ASSLGQGDNEQY
.,TRBV7-2,ASSPRSGGAGAGELF
.,TRBV19,ASSGQPLSGYT